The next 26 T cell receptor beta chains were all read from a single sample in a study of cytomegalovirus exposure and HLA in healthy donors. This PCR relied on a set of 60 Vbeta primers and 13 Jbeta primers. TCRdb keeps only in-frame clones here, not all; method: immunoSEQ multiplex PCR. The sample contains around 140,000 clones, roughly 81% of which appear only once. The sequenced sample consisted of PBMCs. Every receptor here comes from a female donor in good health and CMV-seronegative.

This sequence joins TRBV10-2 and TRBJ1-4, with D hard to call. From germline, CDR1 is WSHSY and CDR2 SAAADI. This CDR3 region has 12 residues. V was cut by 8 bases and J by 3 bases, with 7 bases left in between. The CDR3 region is CASAASNEKLFF. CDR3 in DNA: TGCGCCAGCGCGGCGTCTAATGAAAAACTGTTTTTT.

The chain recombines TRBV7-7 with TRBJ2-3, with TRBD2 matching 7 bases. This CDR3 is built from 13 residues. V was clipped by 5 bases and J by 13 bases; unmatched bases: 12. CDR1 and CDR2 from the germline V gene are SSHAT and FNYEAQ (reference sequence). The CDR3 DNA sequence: TGTGCCAGCAGCCCGCGCCACGGGGGGACTGAGTATTTT. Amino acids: CASSPRHGGTEYF. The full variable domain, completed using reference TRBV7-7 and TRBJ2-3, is GAGVSQSPRYKVTKRGQDVTLRCDPISSHATLYWYQQALGQGPEFLTYFNYEAQPDKSGLPSDRFSAERPEGSISTLTIQRTEQRDSAMYRCASSPRHGGTEYFGPGTRLTVL.

In nucleotides, the CDR3 is TGTGCCAGCAGCCTCGGCGCACAGGGGGCGAATGGCTACACCTTC. This codes for CASSLGAQGANGYTF. The rearrangement uses TRBV7-9 and TRBJ1-2; TRBD1 agrees at 9 bases. V lost 5 bases and J lost 6; bases outside the gene matches: 10. Germline V gene sequence: CDR1 SEHNR, CDR2 FQNEAQ (reference sequence). The CDR3 is made up of 15 amino acids.

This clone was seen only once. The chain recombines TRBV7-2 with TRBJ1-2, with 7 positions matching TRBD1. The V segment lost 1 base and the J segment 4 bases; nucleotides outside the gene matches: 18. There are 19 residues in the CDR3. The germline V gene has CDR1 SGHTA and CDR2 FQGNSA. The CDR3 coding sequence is TGTGCCAGCAGCTTAGGACAGGGCCTTCACCCCCTACTAGGCTATGGCTACACCTTC. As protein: CASSLGQGLHPLLGYGYTF.

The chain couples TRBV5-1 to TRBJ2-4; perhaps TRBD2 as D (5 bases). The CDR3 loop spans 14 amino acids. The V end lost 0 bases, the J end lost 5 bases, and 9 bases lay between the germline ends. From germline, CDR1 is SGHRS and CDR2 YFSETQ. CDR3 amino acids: CASSLAGSENIQYF. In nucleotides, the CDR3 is TGCGCCAGCAGCTTGGCGGGATCCGAAAACATTCAGTACTTC.

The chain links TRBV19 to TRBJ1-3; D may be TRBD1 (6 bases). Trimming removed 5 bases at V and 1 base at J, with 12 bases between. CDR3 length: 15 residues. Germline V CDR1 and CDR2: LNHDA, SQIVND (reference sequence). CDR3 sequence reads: CASSGQGRSGNTIYF. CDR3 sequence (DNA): TGTGCCAGTAGTGGGCAGGGGCGGTCTGGAAACACCATATATTTT.

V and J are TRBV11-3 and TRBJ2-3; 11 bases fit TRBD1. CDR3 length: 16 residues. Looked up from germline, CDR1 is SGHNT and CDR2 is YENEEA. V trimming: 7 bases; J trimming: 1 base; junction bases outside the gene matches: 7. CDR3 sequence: CASTKGQGARTDTQYF. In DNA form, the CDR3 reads TGTGCCAGCACCAAAGGACAGGGGGCACGCACAGATACGCAGTATTTT.

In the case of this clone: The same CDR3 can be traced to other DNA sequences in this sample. The CDR3 protein is CATSRDRGKETQYF. Here the CDR3 DNA reads TGTGCCACCAGCAGAGATAGGGGAAAGGAGACCCAGTACTTC. The rearrangement uses TRBV15 and TRBJ2-5; a weak D match, TRBD1 (5 bases). This CDR3 region has 14 residues. Germline CDR1 LNHNV, CDR2 YYDKDF (reference sequence). Trimming took off 0 bases at V and 5 bases at J, with 10 bases between the two ends.

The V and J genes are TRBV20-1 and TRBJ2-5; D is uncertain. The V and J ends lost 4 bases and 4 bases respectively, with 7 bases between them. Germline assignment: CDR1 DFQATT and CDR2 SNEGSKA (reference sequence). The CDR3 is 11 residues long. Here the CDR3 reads CSAIGGETQYF. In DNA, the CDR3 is TGCAGTGCTATCGGCGGAGAGACCCAGTACTTC.

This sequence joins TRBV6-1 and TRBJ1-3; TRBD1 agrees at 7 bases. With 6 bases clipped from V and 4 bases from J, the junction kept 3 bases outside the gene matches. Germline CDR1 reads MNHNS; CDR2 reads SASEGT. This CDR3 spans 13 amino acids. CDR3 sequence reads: CASSETGGNTIYF. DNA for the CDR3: TGTGCCAGCAGCGAGACAGGGGGAAACACCATATATTTT.

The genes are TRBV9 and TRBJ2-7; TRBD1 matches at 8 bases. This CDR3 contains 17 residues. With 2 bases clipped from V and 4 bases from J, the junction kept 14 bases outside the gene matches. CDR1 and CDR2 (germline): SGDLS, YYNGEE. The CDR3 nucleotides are TGTGCCAGCAGCGTCAGTCTGGAGACAGGGGAGGTGTACGAGCAGTACTTC. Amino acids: CASSVSLETGEVYEQYF.

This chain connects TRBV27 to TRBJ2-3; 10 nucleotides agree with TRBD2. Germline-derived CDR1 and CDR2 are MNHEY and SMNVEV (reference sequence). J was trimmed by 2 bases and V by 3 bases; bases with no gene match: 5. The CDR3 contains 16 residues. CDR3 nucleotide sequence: TGTGCCAGCAGTTTTTTAGGACTAGCGGACACAGATACGCAGTATTTT. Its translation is CASSFLGLADTDTQYF.

Written as DNA, the CDR3 is TGTGCCAGCAGCCAAGAAGGCCCGGGGATCGCTCAGCCCCAGCATTTT. Its translation is CASSQEGPGIAQPQHF. The J gene is TRBJ1-5, the V gene TRBV4-2; D remains unclear. Trimming stripped 0 bases from V and 6 bases from J, with 15 bases between. Germline CDR1 reads LGHNA; CDR2 reads YNFKEQ. The CDR3 runs 16 residues.

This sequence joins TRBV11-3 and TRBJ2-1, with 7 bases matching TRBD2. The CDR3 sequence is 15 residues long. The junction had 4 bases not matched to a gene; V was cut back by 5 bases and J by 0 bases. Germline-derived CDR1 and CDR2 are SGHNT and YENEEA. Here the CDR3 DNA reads TGTGCCAGCAGCGTTAGCGGGCGCTCCTACAATGAGCAGTTCTTC. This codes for CASSVSGRSYNEQFF.

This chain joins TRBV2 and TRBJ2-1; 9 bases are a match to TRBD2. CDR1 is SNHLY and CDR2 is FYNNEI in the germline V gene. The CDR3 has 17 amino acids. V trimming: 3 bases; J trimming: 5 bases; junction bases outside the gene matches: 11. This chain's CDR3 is CASSEKYGGRADNEQFF. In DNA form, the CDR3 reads TGTGCCAGCAGTGAGAAATACGGCGGGAGGGCCGACAATGAGCAGTTCTTC.

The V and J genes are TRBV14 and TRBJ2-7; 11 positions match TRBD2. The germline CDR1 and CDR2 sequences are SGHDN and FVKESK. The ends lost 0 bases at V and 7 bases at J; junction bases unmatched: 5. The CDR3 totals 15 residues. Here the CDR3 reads CASSQDWLAGGEQYF. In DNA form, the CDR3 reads TGTGCCAGCAGCCAAGATTGGCTAGCGGGAGGTGAGCAGTACTTC.

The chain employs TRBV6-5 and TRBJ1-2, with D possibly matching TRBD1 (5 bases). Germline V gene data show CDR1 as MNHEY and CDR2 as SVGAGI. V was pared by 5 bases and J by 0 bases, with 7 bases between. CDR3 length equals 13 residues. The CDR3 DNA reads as TGTGCCAGCAGTGAGGACACTAACTATGGCTACACCTTC. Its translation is CASSEDTNYGYTF.

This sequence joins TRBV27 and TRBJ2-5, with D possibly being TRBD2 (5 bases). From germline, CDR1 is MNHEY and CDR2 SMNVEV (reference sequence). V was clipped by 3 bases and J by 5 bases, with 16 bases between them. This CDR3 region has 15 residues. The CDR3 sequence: CASSFFLGSFETQYF. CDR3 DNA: TGTGCCAGCAGTTTTTTCCTGGGGAGTTTTGAGACCCAGTACTTC.

CDR3 protein: CASSAPRASGSYEQYF. The CDR3 coding sequence is TGTGCCAGCAGTGCACCCCGGGCTAGCGGGAGCTACGAGCAGTACTTC. The rearrangement links TRBV2 to TRBJ2-7, with 10 positions matching TRBD2. The germline gives CDR1 SNHLY, CDR2 FYNNEI. The trim removed 4 bases at V and 3 bases at J, leaving 9 bases unmatched. This CDR3 is built from 16 residues. Based on the CDR3 plus reference TRBV2 and TRBJ2-7, the full variable domain is EPEVTQTPSHQVTQMGQEVILRCVPISNHLYFYWYRQILGQKVEFLVSFYNNEISEKSEIFDDQFSVERPDGSNFTLKIRSTKLEDSAMYFCASSAPRASGSYEQYFGPGTRLTVT.

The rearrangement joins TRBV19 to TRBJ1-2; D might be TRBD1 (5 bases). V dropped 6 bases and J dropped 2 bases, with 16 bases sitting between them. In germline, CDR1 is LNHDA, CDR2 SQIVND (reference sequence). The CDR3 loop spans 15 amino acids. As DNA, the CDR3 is TGTGCCAGTAGAACGACACAGGCCCTAAACTATGGCTACACCTTC. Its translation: CASRTTQALNYGYTF.

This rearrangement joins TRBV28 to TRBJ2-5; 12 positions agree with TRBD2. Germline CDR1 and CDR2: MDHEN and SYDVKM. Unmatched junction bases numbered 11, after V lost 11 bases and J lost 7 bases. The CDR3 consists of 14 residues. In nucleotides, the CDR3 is TGTGCCCACAGGACTAGCGGGGCCCTAGGGACCCAGTACTTC. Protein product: CAHRTSGALGTQYF.

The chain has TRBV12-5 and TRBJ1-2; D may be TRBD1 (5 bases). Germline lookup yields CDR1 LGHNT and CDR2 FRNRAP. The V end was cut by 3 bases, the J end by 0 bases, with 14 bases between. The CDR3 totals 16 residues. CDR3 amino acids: CASGFTFRAPNYGYTF. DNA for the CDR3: TGTGCTAGTGGTTTTACCTTCAGGGCCCCTAACTATGGCTACACCTTC. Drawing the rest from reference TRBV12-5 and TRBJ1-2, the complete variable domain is DARVTQTPRHKVTEMGQEVTMRCQPILGHNTVFWYRQTMMQGLELLAYFRNRAPLDDSGMPKDRFSAEMPDATLATLKIQPSEPRDSAVYFCASGFTFRAPNYGYTFGSGTRLTVV.

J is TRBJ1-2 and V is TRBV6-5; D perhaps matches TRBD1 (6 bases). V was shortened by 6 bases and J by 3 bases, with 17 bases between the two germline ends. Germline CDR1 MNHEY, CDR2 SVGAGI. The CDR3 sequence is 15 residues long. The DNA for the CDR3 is TGTGCCAGCAGGGATGGCGGGGGCGCGGACTATGGCTACACCTTC. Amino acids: CASRDGGGADYGYTF.

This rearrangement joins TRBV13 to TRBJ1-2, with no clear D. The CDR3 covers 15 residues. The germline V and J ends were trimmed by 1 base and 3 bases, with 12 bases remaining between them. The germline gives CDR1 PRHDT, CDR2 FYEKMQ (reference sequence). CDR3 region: CASSLAGAQYYGYTF. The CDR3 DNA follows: TGTGCCAGCAGCTTAGCGGGTGCGCAGTACTATGGCTACACCTTC.

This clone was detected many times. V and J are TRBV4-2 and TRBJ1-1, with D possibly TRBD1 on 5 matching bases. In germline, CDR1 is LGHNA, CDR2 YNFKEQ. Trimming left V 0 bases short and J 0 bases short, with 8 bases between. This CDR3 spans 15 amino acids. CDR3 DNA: TGTGCCAGCAGCCAAGAACCAGGGATGAACACTGAAGCTTTCTTT. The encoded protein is CASSQEPGMNTEAFF.

The DNA for the CDR3 is TGTGCCAGCACTGTGGACAGGGTTCAGCCCCAGCATTTT. It specifies CASTVDRVQPQHF. The gene calls are TRBV2 and TRBJ1-5, with 8 bases matching TRBD1. From germline, CDR1 is SNHLY and CDR2 FYNNEI. The V segment lost 7 bases and the J segment 6 bases; nucleotides outside the gene matches: 5. The CDR3 consists of 13 residues.